Each of the 28 T cell receptor beta chains below was sequenced from the same sample in a study of blood T cell repertoires in COVID-19. Some clones are missing from TCRdb's copy, which holds only in-frame ones; the method was immunoSEQ multiplex PCR. This table holds 65,000 to 95,000 clones, approximately 89% found once. What was sequenced was peripheral blood. Every receptor here comes from a man over 45 with COVID-19, enrolled during active disease.

This chain joins TRBV19 and TRBJ1-6; 8 positions match TRBD1. There are 16 residues in the CDR3. The V gene end was trimmed by 6 bases and the J gene end by 5 bases; junction bases not matched to a gene: 9. Germline V lookup: CDR1 LNHDA, CDR2 SQIVND (reference sequence). The CDR3 is CASRSDRGQNNSPLHF. DNA of the CDR3: TGTGCCAGTAGGTCCGACAGGGGCCAGAATAATTCACCCCTCCACTTT.

The CDR3 loop is CASSQDRAPGANVLTF. DNA of the CDR3: TGTGCCAGCAGCCAAGATAGAGCCCCCGGGGCCAACGTCCTGACTTTC. The rearrangement links TRBV3-1 (or the pseudogene TRBV3-2) to TRBJ2-6, with no clear D. CDR1 and CDR2 from the germline V gene are LGHDT and YNNKEL (reference sequence). The length of the CDR3 is 16 residues. The ends were cut back, 0 bases at V and 4 bases at J, with 10 bases in the middle.

The chain carries TRBV4-2 and TRBJ2-6; D unclear. The CDR3 sequence is 17 residues long. V was shortened by 0 bases and J by 3 bases, with 12 bases between the two germline ends. From germline, CDR1 is LGHNA and CDR2 YNFKEQ. CDR3 bases: TGTGCCAGCAGCCAAGATATAGCTTTTGATGGGGCCAACGTCCTGACTTTC. Translating gives CASSQDIAFDGANVLTF.

The V call is TRBV18, the J call TRBJ1-1; 7 nucleotides match TRBD1. The germline CDR1 and CDR2 sequences are KGHSH and LQKENI. Trimming at V came to 3 bases and at J to 11 bases, leaving 6 bases not matched to a gene. There are 12 residues in the CDR3. The CDR3 is CASSPDRVDAFF. The CDR3 nucleotides read TGTGCCAGCTCACCCGACAGGGTAGACGCTTTCTTT. The variable domain in full, with the rest retrieved from reference TRBV18 and TRBJ1-1, is NAGVMQNPRHLVRRRGQEARLRCSPMKGHSHVYWYRQLPEEGLKFMVYLQKENIIDESGMPKERFSAEFPKEGPSILRIQQVVRGDSAAYFCASSPDRVDAFFGQGTRLTVV.

The chain combines TRBV27 with TRBJ1-1, with 7 bases lining up with TRBD1. Germline CDR1 MNHEY, CDR2 SMNVEV (reference sequence). V lost 6 bases and J lost 2; bases outside the gene matches: 12. The length of the CDR3 is 16 residues. This CDR3 is CASSFSEGQLNTEAFF. DNA for the CDR3: TGTGCCAGCAGCTTTTCCGAGGGACAGTTAAACACTGAAGCTTTCTTT.

V is TRBV7-9 and J is TRBJ1-2; 7 bases match TRBD1. The CDR3 totals 13 residues. J was trimmed by 5 bases and V by 4 bases; bases with no gene match: 4. Germline V lookup: CDR1 SEHNR, CDR2 FQNEAQ (reference sequence). The CDR3 loop is CASSWGQNYGYTF. Written as DNA, the CDR3 is TGTGCCAGCAGCTGGGGACAGAATTATGGCTACACCTTC.

The chain recombines TRBV6-6 with TRBJ1-4, with D maybe TRBD1 (6 bases). V was trimmed by 7 bases and J by 7 bases, leaving 13 bases between them. CDR1 and CDR2 (germline): MNHNY, SVGAGI (reference sequence). This CDR3 is 13 amino acids long. The CDR3 bases are TGTGCCAGCATAGGCCCGGACAGTGAAAAACTGTTTTTT. It codes for CASIGPDSEKLFF.

The chain couples TRBV6-5 to TRBJ1-2; TRBD1 is a possible D gene (6 bases). The V end was cut by 6 bases, the J end by 0 bases, with 11 bases between. CDR1 is MNHEY and CDR2 is SVGAGI in the germline V gene. This CDR3 contains 14 residues. The CDR3 loop is CASSDRLTNYGYTF. The CDR3 DNA sequence: TGTGCCAGCAGCGACAGGCTTACTAACTATGGCTACACCTTC.

The chain links TRBV7-2 to TRBJ2-7; tentative D call: TRBD2 (6 bases). The germline CDR1 and CDR2 sequences are SGHTA and FQGNSA. Between the trimmed V and J ends, which lost 6 bases and 1 base, there was a span of 13 bases. The length of the CDR3 is 14 residues. The CDR3 here is CASRVRGSSYEQYF. The DNA of the CDR3 is TGTGCCAGCAGGGTGCGGGGATCATCCTACGAGCAGTACTTC. The full variable domain, rest sourced from reference TRBV7-2 and TRBJ2-7, is GAGVSQSPSNKVTEKGKDVELRCDPISGHTALYWYRQSLGQGLEFLIYFQGNSAPDKSGLPSDRFSAERTGGSVSTLTIQRTQQEDSAVYLCASRVRGSSYEQYFGPGTRLTVT.

CDR3 region: CASSFSAGGGEQYF. CDR3 DNA: TGTGCCAGCAGTTTCTCAGCGGGAGGTGGCGAGCAGTACTTC. This chain links TRBV2 with TRBJ2-7, with 9 bases lining up with TRBD2. The CDR3 contains 14 residues. With V trimmed by 5 bases and J by 6 bases, 8 bases remained unmatched. Germline V CDR1 and CDR2: SNHLY, FYNNEI. Together with reference TRBV2 and TRBJ2-7, the CDR3 gives the full variable domain: EPEVTQTPSHQVTQMGQEVILRCVPISNHLYFYWYRQILGQKVEFLVSFYNNEISEKSEIFDDQFSVERPDGSNFTLKIRSTKLEDSAMYFCASSFSAGGGEQYFGPGTRLTVT.

This clone has more than one count but fewer than ten. The V and J genes are TRBV6-5 and TRBJ2-7; tentative D call: TRBD1 (6 bases). V lost 8 bases, J lost 3 bases, and 14 bases lay in between. The CDR3 is 13 residues long. CDR1 is MNHEY and CDR2 is SVGAGI in the germline V gene. The DNA of the CDR3 is TGTGCCAGCTACAGGGTTGGAAGCTACGAGCAGTACTTC. Its translation: CASYRVGSYEQYF.

The V and J genes are TRBV10-1 and TRBJ2-7; tentative D call: TRBD1 (6 bases). The germline CDR1 and CDR2 sequences are WNHNN and SYGVQD (reference sequence). The CDR3 runs 15 residues. V lost 5 bases and J lost 2, with 16 bases in between. The CDR3 sequence is CASSIRQALTYEQYF. DNA of the CDR3: TGCGCCAGCAGTATTCGACAGGCACTCACCTACGAGCAGTACTTC.

This chain links TRBV30 with TRBJ2-3; D is unclear. Germline CDR1 and CDR2: GTSNPN and SVGIG (reference sequence). Trimming removed 1 base at V and 5 bases at J, with 7 bases between. The CDR3 contains 12 residues. The CDR3 loop reads CAWSGQVDTQYF. The CDR3 DNA sequence: TGTGCCTGGAGTGGGCAGGTAGATACGCAGTATTTT.

The rearrangement links TRBV18 to TRBJ1-1, with no clear D. Germline V CDR1 and CDR2: KGHSH, LQKENI. The CDR3 consists of 15 residues. Trimming removed 0 bases at V and 2 bases at J, with 10 bases between. The CDR3 sequence: CASSPPGGRNTEAFF. DNA for the CDR3: TGTGCCAGCTCACCACCGGGCGGGAGAAACACTGAAGCTTTCTTT.

V gene TRBV9 combines with J gene TRBJ2-3, with 7 bases matching TRBD2. With 3 bases clipped from V and 4 bases from J, the junction kept 5 bases outside the gene matches. This CDR3 region has 14 residues. The germline V gene has CDR1 SGDLS and CDR2 YYNGEE. This CDR3 is CASSGTSTADTQYF. CDR3 nucleotide sequence: TGTGCCAGCAGCGGGACTAGTACGGCAGATACGCAGTATTTT.

CDR3 protein: CATSSTDTQYF. As DNA, the CDR3 is TGTGCCACTTCTAGCACAGATACGCAGTATTTT. The chain couples TRBV2 to TRBJ2-3; D not certain. V was cut by 10 bases and J by 0 bases, with 5 bases left in between. CDR1 is SNHLY and CDR2 is FYNNEI in the germline V gene. The CDR3 sequence is 11 residues long.

The chain couples TRBV6-1 to TRBJ2-2; TRBD1 agrees at 7 bases. V lost 0 bases, J lost 4 bases, and 5 bases stayed unmatched. The CDR3 loop spans 16 amino acids. The germline CDR1 and CDR2 sequences are MNHNS and SASEGT. In DNA, the CDR3 is TGTGCCAGCAGTGAAGCAGGTGGGACAGTCACCGGGGAGCTGTTTTTT. This codes for CASSEAGGTVTGELFF.

This clone was found a few times. The chain joins TRBV7-9 to TRBJ2-2, with D unclear. The CDR3 sequence is 14 residues long. Per germline, CDR1 SEHNR and CDR2 FQNEAQ (reference sequence). The germline V and J ends were trimmed by 2 bases and 0 bases, with 4 bases remaining between them. CDR3 nucleotides: TGTGCCAGCAGCTTAACTGCGAACACCGGGGAGCTGTTTTTT. Protein: CASSLTANTGELFF.

V gene TRBV6-1 combines with J gene TRBJ1-1, with TRBD1 as a possible D gene (5 bases). This CDR3 contains 14 residues. CDR1 is MNHNS and CDR2 is SASEGT in the germline V gene. V lost 3 bases, J lost 11 bases, and 19 bases lay in between. CDR3 loop: CASSDGGFDEAAFF. DNA for the CDR3: TGTGCCAGCAGTGATGGGGGGTTTGACGAAGCGGCTTTCTTT.

This clone was counted between two and nine times. The J gene is TRBJ2-1, the V gene TRBV3-1 (or the pseudogene TRBV3-2); 7 bases align to TRBD2. This CDR3 spans 15 amino acids. Germline V gene data show CDR1 as LGHDT and CDR2 as YNNKEL (reference sequence). The J segment lost 7 bases and the V segment lost 3 bases, leaving 9 bases of the junction unmatched. The CDR3 reads CASSHRPGLLNEQFF. In nucleotides, the CDR3 is TGTGCCAGCAGCCACCGTCCGGGACTACTAAATGAGCAGTTCTTC.

This chain uses TRBV7-8 with TRBJ2-1; D is unresolved. Between the trimmed V and J ends, which lost 0 bases and 10 bases, there was a span of 19 bases. Germline V lookup: CDR1 SGHVS, CDR2 FQNEAQ. The CDR3 runs 16 residues. CDR3 coding DNA: TGTGCCAGCAGCTTAGCCCGTGATCTAACTCGGTTGGAGCAGTTCTTC. This gives the protein CASSLARDLTRLEQFF.

The chain carries TRBV24-1 and TRBJ2-3; 10 bases align to TRBD2. Looked up from germline, CDR1 is KGHDR and CDR2 is SFDVKD. This CDR3 spans 14 amino acids. Germline trimming cut 9 bases from V and 6 bases from J; bases unmatched to any gene: 8. This CDR3 is CATGSTSGMDTQYF. DNA of the CDR3: TGTGCCACCGGGAGCACTAGCGGGATGGATACGCAGTATTTT.

This chain joins TRBV7-8 and TRBJ1-2; TRBD1 might be the D (6 bases). V lost 4 bases, J lost 2 bases, and 11 bases lay in between. CDR3 size: 14 residues. In germline, CDR1 is SGHVS, CDR2 FQNEAQ. The CDR3 DNA reads TGTGCCAGCAGCTCCCGGGACACGAACTATGGCTACACCTTC. Amino acids: CASSSRDTNYGYTF.

The chain uses TRBV9 and TRBJ2-2; TRBD1 aligns across 11 bases. The CDR3 covers 14 residues. Germline assignment: CDR1 SGDLS and CDR2 YYNGEE. Losses at the gene ends were 5 bases for V and 7 bases for J; bases not matched to a gene: 4. Written as DNA, the CDR3 is TGTGCCAGCAGAGGACAGGGGGCGATCGGGGAGCTGTTTTTT. Translation gives CASRGQGAIGELFF.

This clone was picked up one time. In DNA form, the CDR3 reads TGTGCCAGCACCCTGACAGGGGGCGCGTCCGGGGAGCTGTTTTTT. Encoded protein: CASTLTGGASGELFF. The J gene is TRBJ2-2, the V gene TRBV28, with 10 bases that match TRBD1. The CDR3 extends over 15 amino acids. V trimming: 7 bases; J trimming: 6 bases; junction bases outside the gene matches: 8. CDR1 and CDR2 from the germline V gene are MDHEN and SYDVKM.

The chain combines TRBV5-5 with TRBJ1-4, with 8 bases fitting TRBD1. V lost 4 bases and J lost 7; bases outside the gene matches: 6. The CDR3 contains 14 residues. The V gene's germline CDR1 is SGHKS and CDR2 YYEKEE (reference sequence). The CDR3 nucleotides read TGTGCCAGCAGCACGGGACAGGAGGTTGAAAAACTGTTTTTT. Its protein is CASSTGQEVEKLFF. The full variable domain, completed using reference TRBV5-5 and TRBJ1-4, is DAGVTQSPTHLIKTRGQQVTLRCSPISGHKSVSWYQQVLGQGPQFIFQYYEKEERGRGNFPDRFSARQFPNYSSELNVNALLLGDSALYLCASSTGQEVEKLFFGSGTQLSVL.

The gene calls are TRBV25-1 and TRBJ1-1; D unresolved. This CDR3 spans 16 amino acids. Germline V gene sequence: CDR1 MGHDK, CDR2 SYGVNS. Between the trimmed V and J ends, which lost 0 bases and 5 bases, there was a span of 16 bases. The CDR3 DNA reads as TGTGCCAGCAGTGAATACGGATGGGGAGGTAGAACTGAAGCTTTCTTT. Its protein product is CASSEYGWGGRTEAFF.

The CDR3 DNA is TGTGCCAGCAGCTCCTTACAGGGGAGCAATTCACCCCTCCACTTT. Its protein product is CASSSLQGSNSPLHF. This sequence joins TRBV5-4 and TRBJ1-6; 7 bases line up with TRBD1. This CDR3 is built from 15 residues. Germline V CDR1 and CDR2: SGHNT, YYREEE (reference sequence). Germline trimming cut 3 bases from V and 7 bases from J; bases unmatched to any gene: 7.